This T cell receptor (beta chain) is drawn from a study of beta chain features in type 1 diabetes. About the research overall: The examined sorted cells totaled under 120 million across samples.

Study findings and constraints: Individuals with type 1 diabetes displayed fewer insertions and more deletions at VDJ junctions.

cDNA synthesis used the whole RNA isolate, giving expressed TCRB sequences. The assay was immunoSEQ multiplex PCR, and TCRdb's table has in-frame clones only and misses some. The sample contains over 700,000 clones, roughly 17% of which appear only once. As concerns this clone: No antigen is known for it.

The germline V and J ends were trimmed by 8 bases and 1 base, with 25 bases remaining between them. The CDR3 runs 18 residues. Specimen: naive CD4+ T cells from blood. The genes are TRBV23-1 and TRBJ2-3, with D hard to call. TRBV23-1 is sorted into the ORF group, with uncertain function. This receptor was obtained from a young woman in good health. The CDR3 sequence: CASPQKRAVIRCTDTQYF. In DNA, the CDR3 is TGCGCCAGCCCTCAAAAAAGGGCGGTAATTCGATGCACAGATACGCAGTATTTT.